The 11 T cell receptor beta chains below were found in one sample sequenced in a study of coeliac disease. Libraries were prepared by immunoSEQ multiplex PCR; TCRdb keeps only in-frame clonotypes and omits some of them. There are about 6,500 clones in the sample; about 71% occur only once, and about 7% lies in the top ten. The sequenced material came from lamina propria lymphocytes from the gut. The source of these receptors is a man between 45 and 60 years old with active celiac disease.

This clone was recorded a few times. The chain couples TRBV7-8 to TRBJ2-3, with D maybe TRBD2 (5 bases). V gave up 0 bases and J gave up 6 bases, with 19 bases separating them. This CDR3 has 17 residues. Germline V lookup: CDR1 SGHVS, CDR2 FQNEAQ. CDR3 region: CASSLAWASSGPDTQYF. CDR3 nucleotide sequence: TGTGCCAGCAGCTTAGCGTGGGCTAGCTCCGGTCCCGATACGCAGTATTTT. Full variable domain (remainder filled in from reference TRBV7-8 and TRBJ2-3): GAGVSQSPRYKVAKRGQDVALRCDPISGHVSLFWYQQALGQGPEFLTYFQNEAQLDKSGLPSDRFFAERPEGSVSTLKIQRTQQEDSAVYLCASSLAWASSGPDTQYFGPGTRLTVL.

V usage is TRBV7-3 and J usage is TRBJ2-5; 12 bases line up with TRBD2. This CDR3 is 14 amino acids long. V dropped 5 bases and J dropped 5; count of bases not matched to a gene: 3. The germline gives CDR1 SGHTA, CDR2 FQGTGA. This CDR3 is CASSLAGGGETQYF. CDR3 bases: TGTGCCAGCAGCCTAGCGGGAGGGGGGGAGACCCAGTACTTC.

V usage is TRBV5-6 and J usage is TRBJ1-1, with 7 bases matching TRBD1. The germline gives CDR1 SGHDT, CDR2 YYEEEE. J gave up 0 bases and V 2 bases, and 4 bases lay outside the gene matches. This CDR3 contains 15 residues. CDR3 DNA sequence: TGTGCCAGCAGCTTCCAGGGGGTAGTGAACACTGAAGCTTTCTTT. Encoded protein: CASSFQGVVNTEAFF.

The rearrangement links TRBV5-5 to TRBJ2-7; D call uncertain. Per germline, CDR1 SGHKS and CDR2 YYEKEE (reference sequence). The CDR3 contains 13 residues. V lost 4 bases and J lost 4, with 12 bases in between. In DNA, the CDR3 is TGTGCCAGCAGCCTAGTCCTACATTACGAGCAGTACGTC. As protein: CASSLVLHYEQYV.

Comment on this clone: Other DNA sequences in this specimen translate into the identical CDR3. The CDR3 sequence is CASSRTGDSNQPQHF. The CDR3 bases are TGCGCCAGCAGCCGGACAGGAGATAGCAATCAGCCCCAGCATTTT. The gene calls are TRBV5-1 and TRBJ1-5; 7 bases align to TRBD1. The germline V gene has CDR1 SGHRS and CDR2 YFSETQ. Trimming cost V 4 bases and J 0 bases; bases outside gene matches: 4. The CDR3 runs to 15 residues.

This chain connects TRBV11-2 to TRBJ2-2; 7 bases agree with TRBD1. The CDR3 extends over 13 amino acids. The J segment lost 5 bases and the V segment lost 5 bases, leaving 2 bases of the junction unmatched. The V gene's germline CDR1 is SGHAT and CDR2 FQNNGV. The CDR3, as DNA: TGTGCCAGCAGCGTCAGGGGGACCGGGGAGCTGTTTTTT. As protein: CASSVRGTGELFF.

V gene TRBV28 combines with J gene TRBJ1-3; 8 bases fit TRBD1. Germline assignment: CDR1 MDHEN and CDR2 SYDVKM. The CDR3 is 17 residues long. After removal of 4 bases from V and 0 bases from J, the junction contained 8 bases not matched to a gene. The CDR3 DNA sequence: TGTGCCAGCAGTTCGGGGGACAGGCCCCGCTCTGGAAACACCATATATTTT. This encodes CASSSGDRPRSGNTIYF.

For this clone: The same CDR3 also results from other DNA sequences found in this sample. The chain couples TRBV27 to TRBJ2-7, with TRBD2 matching over 8 bases. The CDR3 is made up of 13 amino acids. CDR1 is MNHEY, CDR2 SMNVEV, per germline (reference sequence). Unmatched junction bases numbered 7, after V lost 5 bases and J lost 7 bases. CDR3 sequence (DNA): TGTGCCAGCAGTCTGCCGGGAGGGCGGGAGCAGTACTTC. Translating gives CASSLPGGREQYF.

This clone was recorded only once. A junction boundary mismatches the germline segment, possibly from a read error. This rearrangement joins TRBV10-1 to TRBJ2-5; TRBD2 is a possible D gene (6 bases). CDR1 WNHNN and CDR2 SYGVQD come from the germline V gene (reference sequence). This CDR3 contains 14 residues. In nucleotides, the CDR3 is TGCGCCAGCAGTGGAGGGGCGGAGGGAGAGGCCCAGTACTTC. It codes for CASSGGAEGEAQYF.

This chain joins TRBV7-2 and TRBJ1-1; possible D gene TRBD1, 5 bases. The ends were cut back, 2 bases at V and 6 bases at J, with 7 bases in the middle. The germline CDR1 and CDR2 sequences are SGHTA and FQGNSA. The CDR3 covers 12 residues. The CDR3 DNA sequence: TGTGCCAGCAGCTTATTGACAGCTGAAGCTTTCTTT. Its protein product is CASSLLTAEAFF.

This clone was observed a handful of times. The chain employs TRBV19 and TRBJ2-3, with 11 positions matching TRBD2. The germline gives CDR1 LNHDA, CDR2 SQIVND (reference sequence). The CDR3 extends over 16 amino acids. V gave up 7 bases and J gave up 3 bases; unmatched junction bases: 9. CDR3 residues: CASTRIAGGPTDTQYF. In nucleotides, the CDR3 is TGTGCCAGTACAAGGATAGCGGGGGGGCCAACAGATACGCAGTATTTT.